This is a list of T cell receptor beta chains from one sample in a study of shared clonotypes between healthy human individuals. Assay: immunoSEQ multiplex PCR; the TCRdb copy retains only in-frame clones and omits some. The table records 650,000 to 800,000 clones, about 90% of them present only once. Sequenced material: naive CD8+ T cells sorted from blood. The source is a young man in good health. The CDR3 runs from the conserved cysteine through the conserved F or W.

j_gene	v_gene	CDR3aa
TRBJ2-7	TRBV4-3	CASSQDTSTVSYEQYF
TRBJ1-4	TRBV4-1	CASSQGSGTSWKLFF
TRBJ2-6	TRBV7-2	CASPASGANVLTF
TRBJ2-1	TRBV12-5	CASGFSGSFEQFF
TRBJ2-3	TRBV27	CASSLSRRGADTQYF
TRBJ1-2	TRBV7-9	CASSLAGLGQGYGYTF
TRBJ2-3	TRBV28	CASSPAYLGEAPTQYF
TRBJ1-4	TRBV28	CASSSRRFNEKLFF
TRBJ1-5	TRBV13	CASSLRNVGQPQHF
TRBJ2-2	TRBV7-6	CASSLRLAGLTGELFF
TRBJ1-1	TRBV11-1	CASSLAGNTEAFF
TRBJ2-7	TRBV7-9	CASSLESSGQYF
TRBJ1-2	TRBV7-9	CASSPPGSGDYGYTF
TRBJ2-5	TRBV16	CASSQSGGTQYF
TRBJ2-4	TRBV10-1	CASSDTTENIQYF
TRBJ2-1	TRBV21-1	CASSKPLKREIAGEQFF
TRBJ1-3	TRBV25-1	CASSETWEGNTIYF
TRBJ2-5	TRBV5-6	CASSSPDRGRETQYF
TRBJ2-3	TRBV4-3	CASSQARQGSTDTQYF
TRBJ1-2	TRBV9	CASTDLVGGYTF
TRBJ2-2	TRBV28	CASTIDSGELFF
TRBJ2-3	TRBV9	CASSALLDTQYF
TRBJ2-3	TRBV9	CASSVELAGTDTQYF
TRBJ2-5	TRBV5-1	CASSLWGREETQYF
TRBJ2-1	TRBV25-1	CASSDQRNEQFF